The 11 T cell receptor beta chains reported below all come from one sample, sequenced in a study of T cell responses to AZD1222 COVID-19 vaccine. Libraries were prepared by immunoSEQ multiplex PCR; TCRdb keeps only in-frame clonotypes and omits some of them. The repertoire holds about 150,000 clones, with 92% as singletons. The sequenced sample was peripheral blood, obtained on day 0 of AZD1222 vaccination. Receptors were obtained from an adult in good health.

The chain is built from TRBV6-5 and TRBJ1-5; D uncertain. The CDR3 loop spans 13 amino acids. Germline V gene data show CDR1 as MNHEY and CDR2 as SVGAGI. In nucleotides, the CDR3 is TGTTCCTCAAAGGAGTCCGGCAATCAGCCCCAGCATTTT. It is translated as CSSKESGNQPQHF.

The rearrangement links TRBV2 to TRBJ1-6; no firm D call. The germline V gene encodes CDR1 SNHLY and CDR2 FYNNEI. This CDR3 spans 19 amino acids. Trimming took 6 bases from V and 0 from J, leaving 21 bases between them. The CDR3 loop is CASSEGGGPFGSYNSPLHF. CDR3 coding DNA: TGTGCCAGCAGCGAGGGTGGAGGGCCTTTCGGCTCCTATAATTCACCCCTCCACTTT.

V gene TRBV2 combines with J gene TRBJ2-6; 10 positions agree with TRBD1. In germline, CDR1 is SNHLY, CDR2 FYNNEI. Germline trimming cut 7 bases from V and 3 bases from J; bases unmatched to any gene: 6. This CDR3 is built from 16 residues. CDR3 in amino acids: CASTGTGDYGANVLTF. CDR3 nucleotide sequence: TGTGCCAGCACCGGGACAGGGGATTATGGGGCCAACGTCCTGACTTTC.

This chain connects TRBV2 to TRBJ2-1; 7 nucleotides match TRBD2. V gave up 5 bases and J gave up 2 bases; unmatched junction bases: 6. The CDR3 sequence is 15 residues long. The germline CDR1 and CDR2 sequences are SNHLY and FYNNEI. In nucleotides, the CDR3 is TGTGCCAGCAGTCCGGGGCTAGCGGCCTACAATGAGCAGTTCTTC. It translates to CASSPGLAAYNEQFF.

CDR3 protein: CASSPPVAKNIQYF. The CDR3 region has the DNA TGTGCCAGCAGTCCACCCGTAGCCAAAAACATTCAGTACTTC. The rearrangement uses TRBV7-9 and TRBJ2-4; D not resolved. Trimming shortened V by 6 bases and J by 0 bases, and 9 bases separated the two germline ends. The CDR3 is 14 residues long. CDR1 is SEHNR, CDR2 FQNEAQ, per germline (reference sequence).

The rearrangement uses TRBV29-1 and TRBJ1-4; D perhaps matches TRBD1 (5 bases). Deletions cut 6 bases from V and 3 bases from J, with 11 bases between. Germline assignment: CDR1 SQVTM and CDR2 ANQGSEA. The CDR3 is made up of 13 amino acids. The CDR3 loop is CSVTQGPNEKLFF. In nucleotides, the CDR3 is TGCAGCGTGACCCAGGGCCCTAATGAAAAACTGTTTTTT. Combining the CDR3 with reference TRBV29-1 and TRBJ1-4 gives the whole variable domain SAVISQKPSRDICQRGTSLTIQCQVDSQVTMMFWYRQQPGQSLTLIATANQGSEATYESGFVIDKFPISRPNLTFSTLTVSNMSPEDSSIYLCSVTQGPNEKLFFGSGTQLSVL.

J is TRBJ2-3 and V is TRBV27, with 8 bases matching TRBD2. J was trimmed by 2 bases and V by 5 bases; bases with no gene match: 12. In germline, CDR1 is MNHEY, CDR2 SMNVEV (reference sequence). There are 17 residues in the CDR3. Here the CDR3 reads CASSPQKISGITDTQYF. The CDR3 DNA reads as TGTGCCAGCAGTCCCCAGAAAATTAGCGGGATCACAGATACGCAGTATTTT.

The chain has TRBV10-3 and TRBJ1-4; tentative D call: TRBD1 (5 bases). CDR3 length: 17 residues. The V end was cut by 6 bases, the J end by 0 bases, with 17 bases between. Per germline, CDR1 ENHRY and CDR2 SYGVKD. The CDR3 spells CAISRKAQEATNEKLFF. The CDR3 bases are TGTGCCATCAGCCGGAAGGCACAGGAAGCAACTAATGAAAAACTGTTTTTT.

This chain uses TRBV30 with TRBJ1-3; no definite D call. The CDR3 spans 12 residues. Germline CDR1 and CDR2: GTSNPN and SVGIG (reference sequence). The V and J ends lost 1 base and 4 bases respectively, with 5 bases between them. The CDR3 DNA sequence: TGTGCCTGGAGTGCTACGGGAAACACCATATATTTT. Its translation: CAWSATGNTIYF.

The chain is built from TRBV7-9 and TRBJ1-5, with no clear D. CDR1 is SEHNR, CDR2 FQNEAQ, per germline (reference sequence). The CDR3 is made up of 12 amino acids. Between the trimmed V and J ends, which lost 4 bases and 6 bases, there was a span of 7 bases. The CDR3 nucleotides are TGTGCCAGCAGCTCGGAAGGTCAGCCCCAGCATTTT. The encoded protein is CASSSEGQPQHF. The full variable domain, its missing parts supplied by reference TRBV7-9 and TRBJ1-5, is DTGVSQNPRHKITKRGQNVTFRCDPISEHNRLYWYRQTLGQGPEFLTYFQNEAQLEKSRLLSDRFSAERPKGSFSTLEIQRTEQGDSAMYLCASSSEGQPQHFGDGTRLSIL.

This sequence joins TRBV2 and TRBJ2-2; 7 positions agree with TRBD2. Germline V gives CDR1 SNHLY, CDR2 FYNNEI. The V segment lost 8 bases and the J segment 6 bases; nucleotides outside the gene matches: 12. The CDR3 loop spans 15 amino acids. CDR3 DNA: TGTGCCAGCCGGACGGGAGGTCGAACGGCCGGGGAGCTGTTTTTT. This gives the protein CASRTGGRTAGELFF.